The entry below gives a single TCR beta chain sequence along with its context. Its antigen is unknown. Primers included in the PCR were 60 Vbeta and 13 Jbeta primers. Original processing notes: An analysis that came later counted 60 million to 80 million unique TCR beta chains, 10 million to 11 million shared. Generated by immunoSEQ multiplex PCR, the TCRdb table keeps only in-frame clones and is missing some. V and J calls and clone size are given by that table; D and trimming were obtained from the DNA. The sample consists of more than 95,000 clones, around 74% of them appearing once. This sample stems from a study of cytomegalovirus exposure and HLA in healthy donors. In the study overall: Among about 179 million T cells, an earlier analysis found about 110 million unique TCR beta sequences.

Whole-study results and caveats: It was reported in a later analysis that an Asian-associated ancestry cluster showed fewer N-insertions than the roughly 620-donor mean.

The CDR3 has 13 amino acids. The V gene's germline CDR1 is SGHAT and CDR2 FQNNGV. The V gene end was trimmed by 7 bases and the J gene end by 8 bases; junction bases not matched to a gene: 8. The material sequenced was PBMCs. The sequence came from a woman aged 45-65 years in good health and CMV-seropositive. The gene calls are TRBV11-2 and TRBJ2-1; the match to TRBD2 covers 7 bases. CDR3 sequence (DNA): TGTGCCAGCAACACTCCTGGGGGGGATGAGCAGTTCTTC. It yields the protein CASNTPGGDEQFF.